This TCR beta chain was documented in a study of response to subunit inactivated influenza vaccine. Overall study results and limits: The authors proposed limited new T cell recruitment per seasonal influenza vaccination.

CDR1 is SGHVS, CDR2 FNYEAQ, per germline. The V and J ends lost 5 bases and 5 bases respectively, with 9 bases between them. The length of the CDR3 is 12 residues. Using its own MiXCR run on the RT-PCR reads, TCRdb lists one record per CDR3 protein. The sample holds about 650,000 distinct CDR3 sequences; about 14% are singletons and the top ten take less than 8.5%. In the case of this clonotype: Its antigen is as yet unknown.

This chain links TRBV7-6 with TRBJ2-5; D not certain. The sequence derives from a man aged 45-65 years who received an inactivated influenza vaccine. The material was PBMCs from blood, obtained around two weeks before vaccination. CDR3 DNA: TGTGCCAGCAGCCACTTGGGGGAGACCCAGTACTTC. Amino acids: CASSHLGETQYF.